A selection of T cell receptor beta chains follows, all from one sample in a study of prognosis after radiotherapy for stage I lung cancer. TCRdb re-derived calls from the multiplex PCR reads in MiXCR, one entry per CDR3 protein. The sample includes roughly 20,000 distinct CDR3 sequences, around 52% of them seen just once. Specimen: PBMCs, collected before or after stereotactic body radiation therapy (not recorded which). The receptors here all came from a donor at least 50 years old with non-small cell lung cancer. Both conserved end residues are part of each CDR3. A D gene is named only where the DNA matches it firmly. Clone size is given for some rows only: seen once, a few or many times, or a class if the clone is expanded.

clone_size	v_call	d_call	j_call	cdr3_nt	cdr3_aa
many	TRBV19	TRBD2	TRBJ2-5	TGTGCCAGTAGTATCCGACTAGCGGGATCTGAGACCCAGTACTTC	CASSIRLAGSETQYF
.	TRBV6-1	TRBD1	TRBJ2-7	TGTGCCAGCAGTGAACTGTTGGGACAGGTCTACGAGCAGTACTTT	CASSELLGQVYEQYF
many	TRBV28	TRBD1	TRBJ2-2	TGTGCCAGCAGACCCTCCGGGACAGGGGGATCCGGGGAGCTGTTTTTT	CASRPSGTGGSGELFF
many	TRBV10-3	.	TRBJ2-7	TGTGCCATCAGTGAGTTAGGGACAGGAGTAACAGCGGGAGAAGTCGAGCAGTACTTC	CAISELGTGVTAGEVEQYF
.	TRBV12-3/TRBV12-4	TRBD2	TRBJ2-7	TGTGCCAGCAGACCCGGGACTAGCGGGACCTACGAGCAGTACTTC	CASRPGTSGTYEQYF
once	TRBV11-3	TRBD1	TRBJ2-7	TGTGCCAGCATCGGACAGGGGACTCAGTACTTC	CASIGQGTQYF
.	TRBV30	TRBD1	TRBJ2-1	TGTGCCTGGACTAGACAGGGGTACAATGAGCAGTTCTTC	CAWTRQGYNEQFF
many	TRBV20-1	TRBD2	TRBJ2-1	TGCAGTGCTAGCCCGGGGGGACGCGGTGAGCAGTTCTTC	CSASPGGRGEQFF
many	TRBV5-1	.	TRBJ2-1	TGCGCCAGCAGCTTGCAGGGGGGATGGAACAATGAGCAGTTCTTC	CASSLQGGWNNEQFF
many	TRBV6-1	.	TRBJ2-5	TGTGCCAGCAGTGAATGGGTGGCAGCCCAAGAGACCCAGTACTTC	CASSEWVAAQETQYF
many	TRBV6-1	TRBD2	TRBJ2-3	TGTGCCAGCAGTGCCTCGACTAGCGGGAGGCCCCCCGGTTGGCAGTATTTT	CASSASTSGRPPGWQYF
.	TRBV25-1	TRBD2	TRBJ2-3	TGTGCCAGCAGTCAGACTAGCTCAGATACGCAGTATTTT	CASSQTSSDTQYF
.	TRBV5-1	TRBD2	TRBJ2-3	TGCGCCAGCAGTGAAGCGGGAGGCCTGGGCACAGATACGCAGTATTTT	CASSEAGGLGTDTQYF
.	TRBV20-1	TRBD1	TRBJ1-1	TGCAGTGCTAGCCCGGGACAGAGCACCATGAACACTGAAGCTTTCTTT	CSASPGQSTMNTEAFF
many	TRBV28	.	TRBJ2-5	TGTGCCAGCAGTTCTAGCGACCAAGAGACCCAGTACTTC	CASSSSDQETQYF